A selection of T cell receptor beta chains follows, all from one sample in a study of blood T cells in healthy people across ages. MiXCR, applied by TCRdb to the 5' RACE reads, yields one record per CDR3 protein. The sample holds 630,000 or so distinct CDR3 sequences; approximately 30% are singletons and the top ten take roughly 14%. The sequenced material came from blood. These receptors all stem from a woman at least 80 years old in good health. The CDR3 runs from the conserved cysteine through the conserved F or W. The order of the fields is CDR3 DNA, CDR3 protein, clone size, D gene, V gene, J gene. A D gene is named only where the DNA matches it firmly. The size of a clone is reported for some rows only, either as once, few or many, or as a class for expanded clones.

CDR3 DNA: TGTGCCAGCAGTCCCCCAATTGGGAGCAATCAGCCCCAGCATTTT; CDR3 protein: CASSPPIGSNQPQHF; clone size: few; D gene: NA; V gene: TRBV28; J gene: TRBJ1-5
CDR3 DNA: TGTGCCAGCAGCCAAGCGGCGGGCCGAGGAAGCTACGAGCAGTACTTC; CDR3 protein: CASSQAAGRGSYEQYF; clone size: NA; D gene: NA; V gene: TRBV3-1; J gene: TRBJ2-7
CDR3 DNA: TGTGCCAGCAGCTTAGTAGGTCTAGCAAGAGATACGCAGTATTTT; CDR3 protein: CASSLVGLARDTQYF; clone size: many; D gene: NA; V gene: TRBV7-2; J gene: TRBJ2-3
CDR3 DNA: TGTGCCAGCAGCGCCCACGCAGGGGTGGCTAATGAGCAGTACTTC; CDR3 protein: CASSAHAGVANEQYF; clone size: NA; D gene: NA; V gene: TRBV9; J gene: TRBJ2-5
CDR3 DNA: TGTGCCAGCAGTGCACAGGGGAGAGGCAATCAGCCCCAGCATTTT; CDR3 protein: CASSAQGRGNQPQHF; clone size: many; D gene: TRBD1; V gene: TRBV6-1; J gene: TRBJ1-5
CDR3 DNA: TGTGCCAGCAGCGCGGACCGGGGCGGGCGGGGTTCACCCCTCCACTTT; CDR3 protein: CASSADRGGRGSPLHF; clone size: NA; D gene: NA; V gene: TRBV7-2; J gene: TRBJ1-6
CDR3 DNA: TGCAGTGCTAGCCCAGGGTCCTCCTACGAGCAGTACTTC; CDR3 protein: CSASPGSSYEQYF; clone size: medium-sized; D gene: NA; V gene: TRBV20-1; J gene: TRBJ2-7
CDR3 DNA: TGTGCCAGCAGCTCCAGGGAAGGGATCTACAATGGCTACACCTTC; CDR3 protein: CASSSREGIYNGYTF; clone size: many; D gene: NA; V gene: TRBV7-9; J gene: TRBJ1-2
CDR3 DNA: TGTGCCAGCAGCTTTATACCAGGGGCCGGGGAGCTGTTTTTT; CDR3 protein: CASSFIPGAGELFF; clone size: NA; D gene: NA; V gene: TRBV7-3; J gene: TRBJ2-2
CDR3 DNA: TGTGCCAGCAGCCCTGACACGGCCAAAGGGGATACGCAGTATTTT; CDR3 protein: CASSPDTAKGDTQYF; clone size: NA; D gene: NA; V gene: TRBV11-2; J gene: TRBJ2-3
CDR3 DNA: TGTGCCAGCACCCGAAGTCGGGATGGCTACACCTTC; CDR3 protein: CASTRSRDGYTF; clone size: few; D gene: NA; V gene: TRBV2; J gene: TRBJ1-2
CDR3 DNA: TGTGCCACCAGCAGAGAGAGGCGGCGGACGAATGAAAAACTGTTTTTT; CDR3 protein: CATSRERRRTNEKLFF; clone size: NA; D gene: NA; V gene: TRBV15; J gene: TRBJ1-4
CDR3 DNA: TGTGCCAGCAGCTTAGTAGGGGGGCGAACGGCCGGGGAGCTGTTTTTT; CDR3 protein: CASSLVGGRTAGELFF; clone size: NA; D gene: NA; V gene: TRBV7-2; J gene: TRBJ2-2
CDR3 DNA: TGTGCCAGCAGGCCCGACTCACAGGAAAAACTGTTTTTT; CDR3 protein: CASRPDSQEKLFF; clone size: few; D gene: NA; V gene: TRBV12-3/TRBV12-4; J gene: TRBJ1-4
CDR3 DNA: TGTGCCAGCAGTTACCCGACAGGGAGGGGGCAAGAGACCCAGTACTTC; CDR3 protein: CASSYPTGRGQETQYF; clone size: NA; D gene: NA; V gene: TRBV6-2/TRBV6-3; J gene: TRBJ2-5
CDR3 DNA: TGCGCCAGCGCACGGGACAGGGGTCCCAATCAGCCCCAGCATTTT; CDR3 protein: CASARDRGPNQPQHF; clone size: many; D gene: TRBD1; V gene: TRBV5-1; J gene: TRBJ1-5
CDR3 DNA: TGTGCCAGCAGCTCCGGAGACGGGCCCCTGAGGGATGGCTACACCTTC; CDR3 protein: CASSSGDGPLRDGYTF; clone size: NA; D gene: NA; V gene: TRBV7-3; J gene: TRBJ1-2
CDR3 DNA: TGTGCCAGCAGCCAAATTACAGGGAAGGGTGTGGGCTACACCTTC; CDR3 protein: CASSQITGKGVGYTF; clone size: many; D gene: NA; V gene: TRBV14; J gene: TRBJ1-2
CDR3 DNA: TGCGGTGCTAGAGAAGGGACAGGGTCGGAAAAACTGTTTTTT; CDR3 protein: CGAREGTGSEKLFF; clone size: NA; D gene: TRBD1; V gene: TRBV20-1; J gene: TRBJ1-4
CDR3 DNA: TGCAGTGCTAGCCTGACTTGGGGGGCCTACAATGAGCAGTTCTTC; CDR3 protein: CSASLTWGAYNEQFF; clone size: many; D gene: NA; V gene: TRBV20-1; J gene: TRBJ2-1
CDR3 DNA: TGTGCCAGCAGTTTGTCGGGCAGGGGGCTCCATGGCTACACCTTC; CDR3 protein: CASSLSGRGLHGYTF; clone size: many; D gene: TRBD1; V gene: TRBV27; J gene: TRBJ1-2
CDR3 DNA: TGTGCCAGCAGCCTACAGTGGAATAGCAATCAGCCCCAGCATTTT; CDR3 protein: CASSLQWNSNQPQHF; clone size: NA; D gene: NA; V gene: TRBV6-2/TRBV6-3; J gene: TRBJ1-5
CDR3 DNA: TGCAGTGCTAGAGGTTTTCCCCAGGGGGCCGTTAGCTATGGCTACACCTTC; CDR3 protein: CSARGFPQGAVSYGYTF; clone size: NA; D gene: TRBD1; V gene: TRBV20-1; J gene: TRBJ1-2
CDR3 DNA: TGTGCCAGCACTCGCGGAGGGACCAATGAGCAGTTCTTC; CDR3 protein: CASTRGGTNEQFF; clone size: NA; D gene: NA; V gene: TRBV3-1; J gene: TRBJ2-1
CDR3 DNA: TGTGCCATCACTGGGGACATCAATCAGCCCCAGCATTTT; CDR3 protein: CAITGDINQPQHF; clone size: few; D gene: NA; V gene: TRBV10-3; J gene: TRBJ1-5
CDR3 DNA: TGCGCCAGCAGCAAGAGACAGTACGAGCAGTACTTC; CDR3 protein: CASSKRQYEQYF; clone size: many; D gene: NA; V gene: TRBV5-1; J gene: TRBJ2-7
CDR3 DNA: TGTGCCAGCAGCCTAAGGGAGGGAGGGACTGAGCAGTTCTTC; CDR3 protein: CASSLREGGTEQFF; clone size: NA; D gene: TRBD2; V gene: TRBV7-2; J gene: TRBJ2-1
CDR3 DNA: TGCGCCAGCAGCTTGGAACGGACAGGGAATGAAAAACTGTTTTTT; CDR3 protein: CASSLERTGNEKLFF; clone size: NA; D gene: TRBD1; V gene: TRBV5-1; J gene: TRBJ1-4
CDR3 DNA: TGTGCCAGCAGCCCCGGGACTAGCAGACTACAAGAGACCCAGTACTTC; CDR3 protein: CASSPGTSRLQETQYF; clone size: NA; D gene: TRBD2; V gene: TRBV11-3; J gene: TRBJ2-5
CDR3 DNA: TGCAGTGCTAGAGGGCAGGGTAACGACGAGCAGTACTTC; CDR3 protein: CSARGQGNDEQYF; clone size: many; D gene: NA; V gene: TRBV20-1; J gene: TRBJ2-7
CDR3 DNA: TGTGCCAGCATCACCGGGACAGGGTCTCACAATGAGCAGTTCTTC; CDR3 protein: CASITGTGSHNEQFF; clone size: NA; D gene: TRBD1; V gene: TRBV6-1; J gene: TRBJ2-1
CDR3 DNA: TGTGCCAGCAGTTTTTCGCAGAGGGCCACAGATACGCAGTATTTT; CDR3 protein: CASSFSQRATDTQYF; clone size: many; D gene: NA; V gene: TRBV12-3/TRBV12-4; J gene: TRBJ2-3
CDR3 DNA: TGCAGTGCTTGGACTAGCAGGGGCTCCTACAATGAGCAGTACTTC; CDR3 protein: CSAWTSRGSYNEQYF; clone size: NA; D gene: TRBD2; V gene: TRBV20-1; J gene: TRBJ2-7
CDR3 DNA: TGTGCCAGCAGCCCAAGCGGAGGGACCGCGGAGACCCAGTACTTC; CDR3 protein: CASSPSGGTAETQYF; clone size: NA; D gene: NA; V gene: TRBV7-9; J gene: TRBJ2-5
CDR3 DNA: TGTGCCAGCAGTTACCAAAAGTTGAACACTGAAGCTTTCTTT; CDR3 protein: CASSYQKLNTEAFF; clone size: NA; D gene: NA; V gene: TRBV6-2/TRBV6-3; J gene: TRBJ1-1
CDR3 DNA: TGCAGCGTTCATGAAGCCACAGATACGCAGTATTTT; CDR3 protein: CSVHEATDTQYF; clone size: NA; D gene: NA; V gene: TRBV29-1; J gene: TRBJ2-3